What follows are 18 T cell receptor beta chains derived from one specimen sequenced in a study of identical twins. TCRdb ran MiXCR on the 5' RACE reads and lists one entry per CDR3 protein. The data hold 450,000 to 650,000 distinct CDR3 sequences, with roughly 9.5% observed a single time. This sample was shared with a second study, whose subject was yellow fever vaccine responses in identical twins.

The sequenced sample was PBMCs. The receptors here all came from a woman younger than 30 in good health.

The V gene is TRBV3-1, the J gene TRBJ2-1; tentative D call: TRBD1 (7 bases). The CDR3 is made up of 16 amino acids. V lost 0 bases and J lost 6, with 15 bases in between. Germline CDR1 and CDR2: LGHDT and YNNKEL (reference sequence). In DNA form, the CDR3 reads TGTGCCAGCAGCCAAGATTGGAGGGGGCCCAGCAATGAGCAGTTCTTC. It translates to CASSQDWRGPSNEQFF.

This clonotype was picked up many times. V gene TRBV3-1 combines with J gene TRBJ2-3; 8 nucleotides agree with TRBD2. Germline V CDR1 and CDR2: LGHDT, YNNKEL (reference sequence). V lost 1 base and J lost 0; bases outside the gene matches: 12. The CDR3 runs 19 residues. CDR3 bases: TGTGCCAGCAGCCAAGCGCCACCGGGTGCGGGGGGCAGCACAGATACGCAGTATTTT. This sequence encodes CASSQAPPGAGGSTDTQYF.

V is TRBV7-9 and J is TRBJ1-1, with D possibly TRBD1 on 5 matching bases. CDR3 length: 13 residues. V shed 7 bases and J shed 8 bases, with 17 bases lying between them. The germline V gene encodes CDR1 SEHNR and CDR2 FQNEAQ (reference sequence). CDR3 DNA: TGTGCCAGCAACAATGGGGCGACAGTCGAAGCTTTCTTT. Its protein is CASNNGATVEAFF.

This clonotype was observed a few times. V and J are TRBV5-1 and TRBJ2-3; unclear D gene. The CDR3 is 15 residues long. Trimming cost V 5 bases and J 2 bases, with 15 bases left between them. CDR1 and CDR2 from the germline V gene are SGHRS and YFSETQ. CDR3 DNA: TGCGCCAGCAGTACCGGGCCCAAAACCACAGATACGCAGTATTTT. Protein sequence: CASSTGPKTTDTQYF.

This clonotype was counted a few times. V gene TRBV9 combines with J gene TRBJ2-2; D perhaps matches TRBD1 (5 bases). Germline values: CDR1 SGDLS, CDR2 YYNGEE. V gave up 0 bases and J gave up 0 bases, with 6 bases separating them. The CDR3 sequence is 15 residues long. The CDR3 spells CASSVDRTNTGELFF. The CDR3 DNA is TGTGCCAGCAGCGTAGACAGGACGAACACCGGGGAGCTGTTTTTT.

The table lists this clonotype with a few counts. This chain links TRBV5-1 with TRBJ2-1; TRBD1 aligns across 7 bases. Germline-derived CDR1 and CDR2 are SGHRS and YFSETQ. J was trimmed by 2 bases and V by 4 bases; bases with no gene match: 6. The CDR3 covers 15 residues. The CDR3 region has the DNA TGCGCCAGCAGCGAGGACAGGCCAACCTACAATGAGCAGTTCTTC. It yields the protein CASSEDRPTYNEQFF. Combining the CDR3 with reference TRBV5-1 and TRBJ2-1 gives the whole variable domain KAGVTQTPRYLIKTRGQQVTLSCSPISGHRSVSWYQQTPGQGLQFLFEYFSETQRNKGNFPGRFSGRQFSNSRSEMNVSTLELGDSALYLCASSEDRPTYNEQFFGPGTRLTVL.

This clonotype was seen at least ten times. This chain links TRBV4-2 with TRBJ2-1; 14 nucleotides align to TRBD2. CDR1 and CDR2 from the germline V gene are LGHNA and YNFKEQ. V lost 0 bases, J lost 9 bases, and 10 bases stayed unmatched. The CDR3 is 18 amino acids. Here the CDR3 DNA reads TGTGCCAGCAGCCAAGAACCCCCCGGGACTAGCGGGAGTGGTGAGCAGTTCTTC. The encoded protein is CASSQEPPGTSGSGEQFF.

V is TRBV12-3 or TRBV12-4 and J is TRBJ2-5, with D perhaps assigned TRBD1 or TRBD2 (5 bases each). V dropped 4 bases and J dropped 0 bases, with 12 bases sitting between them. This CDR3 contains 15 residues. The CDR3 spells CASSSWGGYQETQYF. CDR3 sequence (DNA): TGTGCCAGCAGTTCCTGGGGCGGGTACCAAGAGACCCAGTACTTC.

This clonotype was seen only a few times. The rearrangement links TRBV12-3 or TRBV12-4 to TRBJ1-1; D perhaps matches TRBD1 (6 bases). CDR3 length: 13 amino acids. Trimming took off 3 bases at V and 7 bases at J, with 12 bases between the two ends. The CDR3 loop reads CASSFRQDDEAFF. CDR3 sequence (DNA): TGTGCCAGCAGTTTCCGACAGGATGATGAAGCTTTCTTT.

This chain links TRBV20-1 with TRBJ2-7; the D gene is possibly TRBD2 (6 bases). CDR1 DFQATT and CDR2 SNEGSKA come from the germline V gene (reference sequence). The CDR3 is made up of 15 amino acids. V lost 0 bases and J 2 bases, leaving 14 bases between the germline ends. The CDR3 reads CSARDPAGLTYEQYF. For the CDR3, the DNA is TGCAGTGCTAGAGATCCCGCGGGACTGACCTACGAGCAGTACTTC.

This clonotype showed up many times. The V and J genes are TRBV27 and TRBJ1-5; D is uncertain. Germline V gene sequence: CDR1 MNHEY, CDR2 SMNVEV (reference sequence). The CDR3 spans 15 residues. Between the trimmed V and J ends, which lost 4 bases and 3 bases, there was a span of 13 bases. The CDR3 nucleotides are TGTGCCAGCAGTTCCATAGGCCCCCCCAATCAGCCCCAGCATTTT. Translation gives CASSSIGPPNQPQHF.

This clonotype was recorded a few times. V usage is TRBV6-4 and J usage is TRBJ2-4; TRBD2 aligns across 13 bases. Germline CDR1 is MRHNA and CDR2 is SNTAGT. The CDR3 spans 15 residues. Germline trimming cut 6 bases from V and 9 bases from J; bases unmatched to any gene: 8. The CDR3 bases are TGTGCCAGCAGCCCCACTAGCGGGGGGGCCACCATTCAGTACTTC. This encodes CASSPTSGGATIQYF.

This clonotype was detected a few times. The junction departs from the called germline gene at one end, perhaps through a read error. The chain carries TRBV6-1 and TRBJ2-4, with D possibly matching TRBD2 (7 bases). The CDR3 length is 13 residues. Germline V CDR1 and CDR2: MNHNS, SASEGT. The CDR3 DNA is TGTGCCAGCCGTGAAGGGGGGGCGAACATTCAGTACTTC. Translation: CASREGGANIQYF.

This clonotype was counted at least ten times. The V gene is TRBV3-1, the J gene TRBJ1-1; TRBD1 aligns across 8 bases. Trimming cost V 5 bases and J 5 bases; bases outside gene matches: 4. Germline-derived CDR1 and CDR2 are LGHDT and YNNKEL (reference sequence). CDR3 length: 13 amino acids. This chain's CDR3 is CASSSRTGTEAFF. The CDR3 nucleotides are TGTGCCAGCAGCTCTCGGACAGGGACTGAAGCTTTCTTT.

Only a few counts were recorded for this clonotype. The chain carries TRBV2 and TRBJ2-7; 11 bases agree with TRBD1. This CDR3 is 14 amino acids long. CDR1 and CDR2 from the germline V gene are SNHLY and FYNNEI. V shed 7 bases and J 6 bases; nucleotides not matched to a gene: 8. Written as DNA, the CDR3 is TGTGCCAGCACGTGGGACAGGGGGTTTCCCGAGCAGTACTTC. This codes for CASTWDRGFPEQYF.

V and J are TRBV4-3 and TRBJ2-6; D is unclear. Per germline, CDR1 LGHNA and CDR2 YSLEER. V lost 4 bases and J 0 bases, leaving 13 bases between the germline ends. CDR3 length: 17 residues. CDR3: CASSPTQISSGANVLTF. CDR3 nucleotide sequence: TGCGCCAGCAGCCCGACTCAGATAAGCTCTGGGGCCAACGTCCTGACTTTC.

The chain uses TRBV11-2 and TRBJ2-3, with a tentative D call TRBD2 (7 bases). This CDR3 comprises 17 residues. With 6 bases removed from V and 6 bases from J, the gap between germline ends came to 25 bases. The germline V gene has CDR1 SGHAT and CDR2 FQNNGV. The CDR3: CASSYLPWGGLADTQYF. In nucleotides, the CDR3 is TGTGCCAGCAGTTATCTTCCGTGGGGGGGGCTAGCGGATACGCAGTATTTT.

In its sample, this clonotype was seen many times. V gene TRBV28 combines with J gene TRBJ2-1; 9 bases agree with TRBD2. With V trimmed by 4 bases and J by 9 bases, 10 bases remained unmatched. This CDR3 comprises 15 residues. The germline V gene encodes CDR1 MDHEN and CDR2 SYDVKM. CDR3: CASSYEGAGGGEQFF. Here the CDR3 DNA reads TGTGCCAGCAGTTATGAGGGAGCGGGAGGCGGTGAGCAGTTCTTC.